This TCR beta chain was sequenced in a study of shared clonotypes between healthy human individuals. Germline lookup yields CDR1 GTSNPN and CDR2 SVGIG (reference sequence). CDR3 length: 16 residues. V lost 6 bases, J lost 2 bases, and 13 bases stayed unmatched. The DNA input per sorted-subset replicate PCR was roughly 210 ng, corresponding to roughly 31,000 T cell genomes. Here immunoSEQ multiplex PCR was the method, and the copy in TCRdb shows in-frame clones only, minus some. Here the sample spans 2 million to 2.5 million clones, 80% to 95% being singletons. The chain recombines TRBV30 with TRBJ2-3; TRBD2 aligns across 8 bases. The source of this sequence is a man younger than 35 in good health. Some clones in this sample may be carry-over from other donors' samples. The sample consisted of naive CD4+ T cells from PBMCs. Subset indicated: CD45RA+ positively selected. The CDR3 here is CACGRFQRENTDTQYF. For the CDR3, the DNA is TGTGCCTGTGGAAGGTTCCAGCGGGAGAACACAGATACGCAGTATTTT.